This is a list of T cell receptor beta chains from one sample in a study of CD8 T cells in ankylosing spondylitis. TCRdb fed the 5' RACE reads into MiXCR, producing one record per CDR3 protein. Of around 150,000 distinct CDR3 sequences in the sample, around a third were seen once. The sequenced material came from synovial fluid, either unsorted or a sorted T cell fraction (not recorded which). The receptors here all came from a male donor with ankylosing spondylitis. Each CDR3 is given with its conserved first and last residue. The D gene is left open where the match is weak. Clone size is stated in some rows and not others, as once, few, many or a class when expanded.

CDR3	DNA	D	size	J	V
CASSLRTSGGTDTQYF	TGCGCCAGCAGCTTACGGACTAGCGGGGGGACAGATACGCAGTATTTT	TRBD2	.	TRBJ2-3	TRBV5-1
CASSARVEGGEQFF	TGTGCCAGCAGCGCTAGGGTAGAGGGGGGTGAGCAGTTCTTC	.	.	TRBJ2-1	TRBV12-3/TRBV12-4
CSARLWGNYEQYF	TGCAGTGCTAGATTGTGGGGGAATTACGAGCAGTACTTC	.	few	TRBJ2-7	TRBV20-1
CASSQERRTQPQHF	TGCGCCAGCAGCCAAGAGCGAAGGACTCAGCCCCAGCATTTT	.	.	TRBJ1-5	TRBV4-3
CSAYPGPPYGYTF	TGCAGTGCTTACCCGGGACCCCCCTATGGCTACACCTTC	.	.	TRBJ1-2	TRBV20-1
CASSETGTSGRAEQYF	TGTGCCAGCAGCGAGACCGGGACTAGCGGGCGCGCCGAGCAGTACTTC	TRBD2	.	TRBJ2-7	TRBV9
CASSLGGGVETQYF	TGTGCCAGCAGCTTGGGCGGGGGGGTGGAGACCCAGTACTTC	TRBD2	few	TRBJ2-5	TRBV7-2
CASSQESRQAGNQPQHF	TGCGCCAGCAGCCAAGAGAGCCGACAGGCGGGGAATCAGCCCCAGCATTTT	.	many	TRBJ1-5	TRBV4-1
CASSEATLDREETQYF	TGTGCCAGCAGTGAAGCGACACTTGACAGGGAAGAGACCCAGTACTTC	TRBD1	once	TRBJ2-5	TRBV2
CSVGIPPGEQFF	TGCAGCGTTGGGATCCCCCCAGGTGAGCAGTTCTTC	.	few	TRBJ2-1	TRBV29-1
CASSPDRGSNQPQHF	TGTGCCAGCAGCCCGGACAGGGGGAGCAATCAGCCCCAGCATTTT	TRBD1	.	TRBJ1-5	TRBV7-8
CASSPLRGYTF	TGTGCCAGCAGCCCCCTCCGGGGCTACACCTTC	.	many	TRBJ1-2	TRBV7-2
CASSSRGPSSYNEQFF	TGCGCCAGCAGCTCCAGGGGCCCTAGCTCCTACAATGAGCAGTTCTTC	.	few	TRBJ2-1	TRBV5-1
CASSLVGQLTTEAFF	TGCGCCAGCAGCTTGGTAGGACAGCTGACCACTGAAGCTTTCTTT	.	once	TRBJ1-1	TRBV5-1
CASVGQILNNQPQHF	TGTGCCAGCGTGGGACAGATACTTAATAATCAGCCCCAGCATTTT	TRBD1	few	TRBJ1-5	TRBV6-1
CASRKFQGASPLHF	TGTGCCAGTAGAAAATTCCAGGGAGCCTCACCCCTCCACTTT	.	few	TRBJ1-6	TRBV19
CASSLGTGTGETQYF	TGCGCCAGCAGCTTGGGTACAGGGACGGGGGAGACCCAGTACTTC	.	.	TRBJ2-5	TRBV5-1
CASSTRLAGQFF	TGTGCCAGCAGCACCCGACTAGCAGGGCAGTTCTTC	TRBD2	.	TRBJ2-1	TRBV7-2
CASSLGVGSSPLHF	TGTGCCAGCAGCTTAGGGGTAGGGTCTTCACCCCTCCACTTT	.	many	TRBJ1-6	TRBV11-2
CSARAPEKSTDTQYF	TGCAGTGCTAGAGCACCAGAGAAGAGCACAGATACGCAGTATTTT	.	few	TRBJ2-3	TRBV20-1
CSAPTGPNSGNTIYF	TGCAGTGCCCCGACAGGGCCGAACTCTGGAAACACCATATATTTT	TRBD1	few	TRBJ1-3	TRBV20-1
CASSMGVPEAFF	TGTGCCAGCAGCATGGGGGTCCCTGAAGCTTTCTTT	.	.	TRBJ1-1	TRBV14
CASSLIWGPYEQYF	TGTGCCAGCAGTTTGATCTGGGGGCCGTACGAGCAGTACTTC	.	.	TRBJ2-7	TRBV12-3/TRBV12-4